What follows are 19 T cell receptor beta chains derived from one specimen sequenced in a study of blood T cell repertoires in COVID-19. Using immunoSEQ multiplex PCR, the repertoire was profiled, and TCRdb retains in-frame clones only, with some absent. The sample lists some 270,000 clones, approximately 88% occurring once. Sequenced input: PBMCs or T cells enriched from blood (not recorded which). The receptors originated from a middle-aged woman who had been exposed to COVID-19.

Only one count was recorded for this clone. Here the CDR3 reads CASSPGQGGQPQHF. As DNA, the CDR3 is TGCGCCAGCAGCCCGGGACAGGGAGGCCAGCCCCAGCATTTT. The rearrangement joins TRBV5-1 to TRBJ1-5; TRBD1 aligns across 9 bases. Unmatched junction bases numbered 6, after V lost 4 bases and J lost 7 bases. Germline V gene sequence: CDR1 SGHRS, CDR2 YFSETQ. This CDR3 has 14 amino acids. Using reference TRBV5-1 and TRBJ1-5 for the parts outside the CDR3, the full variable domain is KAGVTQTPRYLIKTRGQQVTLSCSPISGHRSVSWYQQTPGQGLQFLFEYFSETQRNKGNFPGRFSGRQFSNSRSEMNVSTLELGDSALYLCASSPGQGGQPQHFGDGTRLSIL.

The V gene is TRBV30, the J gene TRBJ1-3; unclear D gene. The CDR3 has 14 amino acids. V lost 4 bases to trimming and J lost 8 bases, with 18 bases between them. The V gene's germline CDR1 is GTSNPN and CDR2 SVGIG (reference sequence). CDR3 residues: CAWMGRPSRDTIYF. CDR3 in DNA: TGTGCCTGGATGGGCAGACCCTCGCGAGACACCATATATTTT.

The rearrangement links TRBV6-5 to TRBJ2-7; possible D gene TRBD1, 6 bases. CDR1 is MNHEY, CDR2 SVGAGI, per germline. Trimming took 0 bases from V and 5 from J, leaving 14 bases between them. The CDR3 runs to 15 residues. Here the CDR3 DNA reads TGTGCCAGCAGTTACTCGTCCAGGGGATCTAACGAGCAGTACTTC. Residues: CASSYSSRGSNEQYF.

Only one count was recorded for this clone. The same CDR3 also results from other DNA sequences found in this sample. V gene TRBV2 combines with J gene TRBJ2-1; 7 bases match TRBD1. Germline V CDR1 and CDR2: SNHLY, FYNNEI. The CDR3 loop spans 14 amino acids. Trimming took 7 bases from V and 1 from J; bases not matched to a gene: 4. The CDR3 region has the DNA TGTGCCAGCACCCGACAGGGATCCTACAATGAGCAGTTCTTC. This encodes CASTRQGSYNEQFF.

The chain combines TRBV10-3 with TRBJ1-5, with 8 positions matching TRBD1. Losses at the gene ends were 6 bases for V and 6 bases for J; bases not matched to a gene: 4. This CDR3 is built from 13 residues. Looked up from germline, CDR1 is ENHRY and CDR2 is SYGVKD. CDR3 amino acids: CAIRDRVGQPQHF. The CDR3 DNA follows: TGTGCCATCAGGGACAGGGTTGGTCAGCCCCAGCATTTT.

The chain links TRBV28 to TRBJ2-7; possibly TRBD2 for D (5 bases). V lost 3 bases and J 9 bases, leaving 15 bases between the germline ends. Germline values: CDR1 MDHEN, CDR2 SYDVKM. There are 13 residues in the CDR3. CDR3 sequence reads: CASSFIRRGGQYV. CDR3 nucleotides: TGTGCCAGCAGTTTTATTCGCCGGGGTGGGCAGTACGTC.

The chain links TRBV7-2 to TRBJ1-5, with 7 bases fitting TRBD1. V was clipped by 5 bases and J by 4 bases; unmatched bases: 8. CDR3 size: 15 residues. Germline V gene lookup returns CDR1 SGHTA and CDR2 FQGNSA. CDR3: CASSPLQGDNQPQHF. CDR3 in DNA: TGTGCCAGCAGCCCCCTTCAGGGGGATAATCAGCCCCAGCATTTT. Drawing the rest from reference TRBV7-2 and TRBJ1-5, the complete variable domain is GAGVSQSPSNKVTEKGKDVELRCDPISGHTALYWYRQSLGQGLEFLIYFQGNSAPDKSGLPSDRFSAERTGGSVSTLTIQRTQQEDSAVYLCASSPLQGDNQPQHFGDGTRLSIL.

The chain has TRBV15 and TRBJ2-7; the D is unclear. CDR1 is LNHNV, CDR2 YYDKDF, per germline (reference sequence). V dropped 1 base and J dropped 2 bases, with 9 bases sitting between them. CDR3 length equals 14 residues. CDR3 nucleotides: TGTGCCACCAGCAGAGGCGGCGAAGCCTACGAGCAGTACGTC. This codes for CATSRGGEAYEQYV.

The V call is TRBV4-3, the J call TRBJ2-3; 7 bases are a match to TRBD2. CDR3 size: 16 residues. CDR1 is LGHNA, CDR2 YSLEER, per germline. V shed 4 bases and J 1 base; nucleotides not matched to a gene: 8. The CDR3 bases are TGCGCCAGCAGCCGGGGGGGTAGCCCGGGCACAGATACGCAGTATTTT. This gives the protein CASSRGGSPGTDTQYF.

This chain links TRBV5-1 with TRBJ2-1; TRBD2 agrees at 12 bases. Trimming at V came to 0 bases and at J to 9 bases, leaving 4 bases not matched to a gene. The CDR3 contains 15 residues. Germline assignment: CDR1 SGHRS and CDR2 YFSETQ. CDR3 nucleotides: TGCGCCAGCAGCTTGGCTAGCGGGGGGGCGGTTGAGCAGTTCTTC. It specifies CASSLASGGAVEQFF. Filled out from reference TRBV5-1 and TRBJ2-1, the complete variable domain reads KAGVTQTPRYLIKTRGQQVTLSCSPISGHRSVSWYQQTPGQGLQFLFEYFSETQRNKGNFPGRFSGRQFSNSRSEMNVSTLELGDSALYLCASSLASGGAVEQFFGPGTRLTVL.

This chain uses TRBV2 with TRBJ2-5, with 7 positions matching TRBD1. V was clipped by 8 bases and J by 5 bases; unmatched bases: 11. CDR1 and CDR2 (germline): SNHLY, FYNNEI. CDR3 length equals 14 residues. CDR3 region: CASGPTGNSETQYF. DNA of the CDR3: TGTGCCAGCGGACCGACAGGGAACAGTGAGACCCAGTACTTC.

This clone was detected once. The CDR3 region has the DNA TGTGCCAGCAGCTCTACCACAGGGGGTCCAGATACGCAGTATTTT. Amino acid sequence: CASSSTTGGPDTQYF. The rearrangement uses TRBV5-4 and TRBJ2-3; 8 positions match TRBD1. Looked up from germline, CDR1 is SGHNT and CDR2 is YYREEE (reference sequence). The CDR3 has 15 amino acids. Trimming removed 3 bases from V and 4 bases from J; junction bases left unmatched: 7. Drawing the rest from reference TRBV5-4 and TRBJ2-3, the complete variable domain is ETGVTQSPTHLIKTRGQQVTLRCSSQSGHNTVSWYQQALGQGPQFIFQYYREEENGRGNFPPRFSGLQFPNYSSELNVNALELDDSALYLCASSSTTGGPDTQYFGPGTRLTVL.

Regarding this clone: The junction differs from germline at one of its ends, possibly a read error. The V gene is TRBV7-8, the J gene TRBJ2-5; D is possibly TRBD2 (6 bases). The CDR3 spans 12 residues. Germline V gene sequence: CDR1 SGHVS, CDR2 FQNEAQ. This chain's CDR3 is CASSPHQDYMHF. Here the CDR3 DNA reads TGTGCCAGCAGCCCACACCAGGACTACATGCACTTC. The full variable domain, rest sourced from reference TRBV7-8 and TRBJ2-5, is GAGVSQSPRYKVAKRGQDVALRCDPISGHVSLFWYQQALGQGPEFLTYFQNEAQLDKSGLPSDRFFAERPEGSVSTLKIQRTQQEDSAVYLCASSPHQDYMHFGPGTRLLVL.

The gene calls are TRBV28 and TRBJ1-2; 7 bases line up with TRBD1. The CDR3 runs 13 residues. V was pared by 4 bases and J by 11 bases, with 10 bases of the junction left unmatched. Per germline, CDR1 MDHEN and CDR2 SYDVKM. The DNA for the CDR3 is TGTGCCAGCAGTTGGGGGACAGCCAGGGCTTACACCTTC. Its translation is CASSWGTARAYTF.

The chain has TRBV6-1 and TRBJ2-2; 12 bases align to TRBD1. Looked up from germline, CDR1 is MNHNS and CDR2 is SASEGT. The CDR3 length is 15 residues. V trimming: 8 bases; J trimming: 1 base; junction bases outside the gene matches: 2. The CDR3, as DNA: TGTGCCAGCGGGACAGGGGGCGAGAACACCGGGGAGCTGTTTTTT. It yields the protein CASGTGGENTGELFF.

The chain links TRBV4-2 to TRBJ2-7; possibly TRBD1 for D (6 bases). The CDR3 has 16 residues. With 0 bases removed from V and 3 bases from J, the gap between germline ends came to 15 bases. Germline assignment: CDR1 LGHNA and CDR2 YNFKEQ. This chain's CDR3 is CASSQDPGDTYYEQYF. As DNA, the CDR3 is TGTGCCAGCAGCCAAGACCCTGGGGACACTTACTACGAGCAGTACTTC.

The chain combines TRBV5-4 with TRBJ2-5; D call uncertain. Germline loops: CDR1 SGHNT, CDR2 YYREEE (reference sequence). The CDR3 is 14 amino acids. The ends were cut back, 2 bases at V and 5 bases at J, with 13 bases in the middle. The CDR3 nucleotides are TGTGCCAGCAGCTTAGCGAGTTCCGGGGAGACCCAGTACTTC. As protein: CASSLASSGETQYF.

This clone was picked up a small number of times. The rearrangement uses TRBV5-6 and TRBJ2-1; D gene ambiguous. Germline V CDR1 and CDR2: SGHDT, YYEEEE. The CDR3 has 17 amino acids. V was clipped by 4 bases and J by 8 bases, with 25 bases between them. In DNA, the CDR3 is TGTGCCAGCAGCCCTGGAGTCCGGCTAGATGGGTTGGATGAGCAGTTCTTC. Its protein is CASSPGVRLDGLDEQFF.

The CDR3 nucleotides are TGTGCCAGTAGTATAGGTACCCGGACAGGGGGCGCGGAGACCCAGTACTTC. Its translation: CASSIGTRTGGAETQYF. The chain joins TRBV19 to TRBJ2-5; 11 nucleotides match TRBD1. This CDR3 region has 17 residues. From germline, CDR1 is LNHDA and CDR2 SQIVND (reference sequence). V trimming: 1 base; J trimming: 5 bases; junction bases outside the gene matches: 9.